The 18 T cell receptor beta chains below were found in one sample sequenced in a study of T cell responses to AZD1222 COVID-19 vaccine. TCRdb's copy holds only in-frame clones and misses some; the assay was immunoSEQ multiplex PCR. Among 150,000 to 160,000 clones listed, more than 85% were seen once. Here the sequenced sample was peripheral blood, taken after recovery from COVID-19. The receptors originated from an adult who had recovered from COVID-19.

V usage is TRBV27 and J usage is TRBJ1-4; no reliable D call. In germline, CDR1 is MNHEY, CDR2 SMNVEV (reference sequence). The V end lost 5 bases, the J end lost 5 bases, and 15 bases lay between the germline ends. The CDR3 consists of 15 residues. CDR3 in amino acids: CASSPGRRRNEKLFF. The CDR3 DNA follows: TGTGCCAGCAGTCCCGGCCGACGGAGGAATGAAAAACTGTTTTTT. The whole variable domain, filled in from reference TRBV27 and TRBJ1-4, reads EAQVTQNPRYLITVTGKKLTVTCSQNMNHEYMSWYRQDPGLGLRQIYYSMNVEVTDKGDVPEGYKVSRKEKRNFPLILESPSPNQTSLYFCASSPGRRRNEKLFFGSGTQLSVL.

This chain connects TRBV15 to TRBJ2-2; 11 bases are a match to TRBD1. Germline CDR1 reads LNHNV; CDR2 reads YYDKDF (reference sequence). There are 17 residues in the CDR3. With V trimmed by 0 bases and J by 6 bases, 6 bases remained unmatched. The CDR3 nucleotides are TGTGCCACCAGCAGAGATCTCGGGACAGGGGGGTCCGGGGAGCTGTTTTTT. This gives the protein CATSRDLGTGGSGELFF.

This clone was recorded once. The chain uses TRBV5-1 and TRBJ2-7; TRBD2 aligns across 7 bases. CDR1 is SGHRS, CDR2 YFSETQ, per germline. V trimming: 3 bases; J trimming: 2 bases; junction bases outside the gene matches: 8. This CDR3 spans 15 amino acids. As DNA, the CDR3 is TGCGCCAGCAGCTCGGTTGCTAGCGGCCCCTACGAGCAGTACTTC. It encodes CASSSVASGPYEQYF.

The chain has TRBV5-1 and TRBJ2-2, with D possibly matching TRBD2 (6 bases). V was cut by 4 bases and J by 4 bases, with 17 bases left in between. This CDR3 is built from 16 residues. Germline CDR1 is SGHRS and CDR2 is YFSETQ. This chain's CDR3 is CASSAGGLGSTGELFF. The CDR3 DNA is TGCGCCAGCAGCGCCGGAGGGCTGGGGAGCACCGGGGAGCTGTTTTTT.

The rearrangement links TRBV7-9 to TRBJ1-2; D call uncertain. The CDR3 contains 15 residues. CDR1 SEHNR and CDR2 FQNEAQ come from the germline V gene (reference sequence). Trimming took 0 bases from V and 7 from J, leaving 15 bases between them. The CDR3, as DNA: TGTGCCAGCAGCTTAGCGGGGAGAACTATCGGTGGCTACACCTTC. Amino acids: CASSLAGRTIGGYTF.

The chain combines TRBV9 with TRBJ2-3; 7 bases are a match to TRBD2. The trim removed 4 bases at V and 5 bases at J, leaving 10 bases unmatched. This CDR3 is built from 15 residues. In germline, CDR1 is SGDLS, CDR2 YYNGEE. The CDR3 DNA reads as TGTGCCAGCAGCTTCACCCCTGGGGGGGGAGATACGCAGTATTTT. Its protein is CASSFTPGGGDTQYF.

The J gene is TRBJ2-7, the V gene TRBV19; D is unclear. The CDR3 loop spans 14 amino acids. V lost 4 bases and J 0 bases, leaving 10 bases between the germline ends. Germline V gene lookup returns CDR1 LNHDA and CDR2 SQIVND (reference sequence). The CDR3 region has the DNA TGTGCCAGTAGTACGTCTGGGCTCTCCTACGAGCAGTACTTC. It yields the protein CASSTSGLSYEQYF.

V gene TRBV25-1 combines with J gene TRBJ1-2; tentative D call: TRBD1 (6 bases). Germline lookup yields CDR1 MGHDK and CDR2 SYGVNS. This CDR3 contains 15 residues. V gave up 3 bases and J gave up 5 bases, with 16 bases separating them. The CDR3 here is CASSEERGHYYGYTF. In DNA, the CDR3 is TGTGCCAGCAGTGAGGAGCGGGGGCACTATTATGGCTACACCTTC.

This clone was found once. The CDR3 DNA sequence: TGTGCCAGCAGGTCCTTGGGGAACCCACCCTATGGCTACACCTTC. This sequence encodes CASRSLGNPPYGYTF. The chain uses TRBV28 and TRBJ1-2; D gene uncertain. V was shortened by 6 bases and J by 4 bases, with 18 bases between the two germline ends. The CDR3 runs 15 residues. CDR1 MDHEN and CDR2 SYDVKM come from the germline V gene.

A single count supports this clone. J is TRBJ1-1 and V is TRBV5-1; D is ambiguous. The CDR3 consists of 15 residues. Trimming removed 0 bases at V and 1 base at J, with 10 bases between. Germline lookup yields CDR1 SGHRS and CDR2 YFSETQ. The CDR3 is CASSLEARRNTEAFF. Written as DNA, the CDR3 is TGCGCCAGCAGCTTGGAGGCCAGGAGGAACACTGAAGCTTTCTTT.

CDR3 in DNA: TGTGCCAGCAGCACGGGACAGCAAGAGACCCAGTACTTC. Amino acid sequence: CASSTGQQETQYF. The chain links TRBV9 to TRBJ2-5; 7 positions agree with TRBD1. Germline values: CDR1 SGDLS, CDR2 YYNGEE. CDR3 length equals 13 residues. Unmatched junction bases numbered 2, after V lost 4 bases and J lost 2 bases.

The CDR3, as DNA: TGTGCCAGCAGCTTGGGGGCAGGCACAGATACGCAGTATTTT. It codes for CASSLGAGTDTQYF. The V and J genes are TRBV11-1 and TRBJ2-3, with D perhaps TRBD1 (6 bases). Germline V lookup: CDR1 SGHAT, CDR2 FQDESV (reference sequence). This CDR3 has 14 amino acids. V gave up 3 bases and J gave up 1 base, with 8 bases separating them.

This clone was seen just once. The chain couples TRBV7-9 to TRBJ2-2; 11 nucleotides align to TRBD1. The J segment lost 7 bases and the V segment lost 5 bases, leaving 9 bases of the junction unmatched. This CDR3 contains 16 residues. CDR1 is SEHNR, CDR2 FQNEAQ, per germline (reference sequence). The CDR3 bases are TGTGCCAGCAGCACCCCGGGACAGGGGGGCGTCGGGGAGCTGTTTTTT. Protein: CASSTPGQGGVGELFF.

The rearrangement uses TRBV4-2 and TRBJ2-1; D is perhaps TRBD1 (5 bases). The CDR3 runs to 14 residues. V gave up 1 base and J gave up 4 bases, with 8 bases separating them. Germline CDR1 is LGHNA and CDR2 is YNFKEQ. CDR3 DNA sequence: TGTGCCAGCAGCCAAGGGGGCGGATACAATGAGCAGTTCTTC. Encoded protein: CASSQGGGYNEQFF.

The chain uses TRBV6-5 and TRBJ1-1; unclear D gene. The CDR3 loop spans 10 amino acids. V lost 10 bases and J 11 bases, leaving 14 bases between the germline ends. Germline CDR1 is MNHEY and CDR2 is SVGAGI. CDR3 sequence (DNA): TGTGCCACCGGTCCGGGTTCGGCTTTCTTT. Its protein is CATGPGSAFF.

The V gene is TRBV24-1, the J gene TRBJ2-7; 8 bases agree with TRBD1. Germline V gene data show CDR1 as KGHDR and CDR2 as SFDVKD. This CDR3 region has 14 residues. Germline trimming cut 4 bases from V and 5 bases from J; bases unmatched to any gene: 6. For the CDR3, the DNA is TGTGCCACCAGTGACACCGGGACAGGCGACGAGCAGTACTTC. Amino acids: CATSDTGTGDEQYF.

This chain uses TRBV10-1 with TRBJ2-7; 12 bases map to TRBD2. J lost 3 bases, V lost 6 bases, and 12 bases had no gene match. The V gene's germline CDR1 is WNHNN and CDR2 SYGVQD (reference sequence). CDR3 length: 17 amino acids. The CDR3 loop is CASREPRLAGGLYEQYF. The CDR3 DNA reads TGCGCCAGCAGGGAACCCCGCCTAGCGGGAGGGCTCTACGAGCAGTACTTC.

The V call is TRBV7-9, the J call TRBJ2-1, with 8 bases fitting TRBD2. Trimming cost V 5 bases and J 0 bases; bases outside gene matches: 6. This CDR3 region has 16 residues. CDR1 is SEHNR and CDR2 is FQNEAQ in the germline V gene (reference sequence). This CDR3 reads CASSVTSGYSYNEQFF. CDR3 coding DNA: TGTGCCAGCAGCGTAACTAGCGGTTACTCCTACAATGAGCAGTTCTTC.